This TCR beta chain was identified in a study of beta chain features in type 1 diabetes. Sequencing targeted expressed TCRB transcripts, as all isolated RNA had been reverse transcribed. Average reads for naive, central memory and regulatory T cell samples were about 3.6 million. TCRdb's copy holds only in-frame clones and misses some; the assay was immunoSEQ multiplex PCR. The data contain roughly 150,000 clones, approximately 9.9% of them singletons. Using CD45RO/CCR7/CD25/CD127/CD95/CD27, CD4+ naive, central memory, regulatory and stem cell-like memory cells were sorted. The CDR3 is 17 amino acids. Germline V gene sequence: CDR1 LGHNA, CDR2 YSLEER. Trimming took 4 bases from V and 4 from J; bases not matched to a gene: 14.

The receptor's source is a woman aged 18 to 35 in good health. Sequencing was performed on central memory CD4+ T cells from blood. V is TRBV4-3 and J is TRBJ2-5, with 8 nucleotides matching TRBD2. CDR3 residues: CASSRNPGGGGGETQYF. CDR3 DNA: TGCGCCAGCAGCCGAAACCCCGGGGGGGGCGGAGGAGAGACCCAGTACTTC.